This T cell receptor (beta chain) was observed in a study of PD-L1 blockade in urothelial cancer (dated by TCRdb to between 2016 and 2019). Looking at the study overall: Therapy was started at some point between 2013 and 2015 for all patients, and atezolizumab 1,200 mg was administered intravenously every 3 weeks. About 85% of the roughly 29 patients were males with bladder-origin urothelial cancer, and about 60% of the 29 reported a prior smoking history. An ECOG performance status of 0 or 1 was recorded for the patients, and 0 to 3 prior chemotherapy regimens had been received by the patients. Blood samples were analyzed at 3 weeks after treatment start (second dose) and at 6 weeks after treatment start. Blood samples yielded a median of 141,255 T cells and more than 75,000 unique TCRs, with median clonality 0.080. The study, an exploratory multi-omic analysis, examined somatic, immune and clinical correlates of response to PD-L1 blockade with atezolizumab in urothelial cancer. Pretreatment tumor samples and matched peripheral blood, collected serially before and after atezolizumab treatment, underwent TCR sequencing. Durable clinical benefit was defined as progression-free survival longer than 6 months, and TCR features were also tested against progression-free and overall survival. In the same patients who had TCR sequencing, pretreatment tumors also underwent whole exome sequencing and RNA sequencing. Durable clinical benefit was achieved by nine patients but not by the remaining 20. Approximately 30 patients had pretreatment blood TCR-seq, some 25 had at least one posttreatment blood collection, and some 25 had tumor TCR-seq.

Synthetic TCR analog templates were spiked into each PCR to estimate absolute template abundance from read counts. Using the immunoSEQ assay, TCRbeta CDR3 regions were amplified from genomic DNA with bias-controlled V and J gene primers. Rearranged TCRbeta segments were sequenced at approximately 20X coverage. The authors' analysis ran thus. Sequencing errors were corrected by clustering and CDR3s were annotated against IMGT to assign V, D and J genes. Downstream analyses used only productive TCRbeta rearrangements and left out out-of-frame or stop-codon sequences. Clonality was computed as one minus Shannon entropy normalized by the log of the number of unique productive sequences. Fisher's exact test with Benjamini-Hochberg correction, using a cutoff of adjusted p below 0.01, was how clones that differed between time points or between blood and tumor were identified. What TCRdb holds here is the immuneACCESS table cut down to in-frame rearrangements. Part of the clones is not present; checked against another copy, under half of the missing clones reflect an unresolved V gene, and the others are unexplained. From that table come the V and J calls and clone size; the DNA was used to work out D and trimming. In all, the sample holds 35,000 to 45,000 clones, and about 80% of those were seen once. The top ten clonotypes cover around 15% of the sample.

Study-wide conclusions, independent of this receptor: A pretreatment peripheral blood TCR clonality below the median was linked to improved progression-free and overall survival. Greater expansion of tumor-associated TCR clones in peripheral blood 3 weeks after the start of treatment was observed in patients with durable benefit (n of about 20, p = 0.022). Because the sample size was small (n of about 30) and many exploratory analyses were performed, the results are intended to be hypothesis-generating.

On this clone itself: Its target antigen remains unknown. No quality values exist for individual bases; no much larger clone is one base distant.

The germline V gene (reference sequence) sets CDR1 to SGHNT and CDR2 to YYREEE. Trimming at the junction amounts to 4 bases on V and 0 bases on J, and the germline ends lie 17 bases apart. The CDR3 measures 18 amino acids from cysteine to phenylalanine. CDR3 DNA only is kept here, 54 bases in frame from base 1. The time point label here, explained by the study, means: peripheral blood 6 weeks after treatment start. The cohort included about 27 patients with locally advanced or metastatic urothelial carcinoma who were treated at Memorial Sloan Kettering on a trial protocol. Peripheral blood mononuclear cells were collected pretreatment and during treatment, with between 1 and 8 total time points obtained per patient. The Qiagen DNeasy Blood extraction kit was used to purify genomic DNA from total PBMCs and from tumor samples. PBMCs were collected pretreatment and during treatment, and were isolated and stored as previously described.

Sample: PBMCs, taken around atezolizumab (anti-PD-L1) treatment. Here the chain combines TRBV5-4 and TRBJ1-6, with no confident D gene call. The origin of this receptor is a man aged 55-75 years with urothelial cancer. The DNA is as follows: TGTGCCAGCAGCCAAGGAGTCGACCCGAGCTCCTATAATTCACCCCTCCACTTT. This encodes CASSQGVDPSSYNSPLHF. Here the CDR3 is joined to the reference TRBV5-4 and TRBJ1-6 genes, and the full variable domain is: ETGVTQSPTHLIKTRGQQVTLRCSSQSGHNTVSWYQQALGQGPQFIFQYYREEENGRGNFPPRFSGLQFPNYSSELNVNALELDDSALYLCASSQGVDPSSYNSPLHFGNGTRLTVT.